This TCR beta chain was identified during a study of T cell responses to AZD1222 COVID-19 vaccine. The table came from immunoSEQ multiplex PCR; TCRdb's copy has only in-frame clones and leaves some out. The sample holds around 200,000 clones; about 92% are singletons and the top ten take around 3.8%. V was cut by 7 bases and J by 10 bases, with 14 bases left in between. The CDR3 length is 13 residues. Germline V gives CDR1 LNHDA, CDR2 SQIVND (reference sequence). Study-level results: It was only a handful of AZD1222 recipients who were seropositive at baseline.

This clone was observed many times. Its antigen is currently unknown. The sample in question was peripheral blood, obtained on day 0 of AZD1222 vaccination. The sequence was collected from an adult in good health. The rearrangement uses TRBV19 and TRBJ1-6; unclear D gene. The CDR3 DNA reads TGTGCCAGTAATCGGGAGGGTCAGTCACCCCTCCACTTT. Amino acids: CASNREGQSPLHF. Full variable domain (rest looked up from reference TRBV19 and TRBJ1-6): DGGITQSPKYLFRKEGQNVTLSCEQNLNHDAMYWYRQDPGQGLRLIYYSQIVNDFQKGDIAEGYSVSREKKESFPLTVTSAQKNPTAFYLCASNREGQSPLHFGNGTRLTVT.